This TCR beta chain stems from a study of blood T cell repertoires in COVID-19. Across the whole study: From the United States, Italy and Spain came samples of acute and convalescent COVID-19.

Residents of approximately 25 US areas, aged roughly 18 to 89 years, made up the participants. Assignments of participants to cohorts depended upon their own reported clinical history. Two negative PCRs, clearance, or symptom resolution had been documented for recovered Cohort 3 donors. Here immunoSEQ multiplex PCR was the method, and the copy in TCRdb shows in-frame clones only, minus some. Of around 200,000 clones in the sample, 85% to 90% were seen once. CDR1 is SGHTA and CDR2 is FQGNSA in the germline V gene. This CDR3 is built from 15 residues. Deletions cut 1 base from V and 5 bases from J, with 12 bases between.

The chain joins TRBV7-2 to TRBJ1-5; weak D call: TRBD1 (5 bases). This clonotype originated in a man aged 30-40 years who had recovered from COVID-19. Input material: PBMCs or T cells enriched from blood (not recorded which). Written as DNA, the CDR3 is TGTGCCAGCAGCTTAGTAAGTGAAGGGGATCAGCCCCAGCATTTT. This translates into CASSLVSEGDQPQHF.